This T cell receptor beta chain was recovered during a study of blood T cell repertoires in COVID-19. Study-wide context: Some COVID-19 samples were acute and others convalescent; all came from the United States, Italy and Spain. The analysed material was cDNA or gDNA that came from T cells, B-cell-depleted T cells, or PBMCs.

How the authors handled the data: Counts of nucleated cells, estimated from reference gene primer amplification, were obtained. Sequencing was performed with immunoSEQ multiplex PCR; in TCRdb, only in-frame clones are kept and a portion is missing. Clone size and the V and J calls come from that table; the DNA yielded D and trimming. Among more than 110,000 clones listed, roughly four fifths were seen once. V shed 1 base and J 1 base; nucleotides not matched to a gene: 13. CDR3 length: 19 residues. Per the germline V gene, CDR1 is SGHRS and CDR2 is YFSETQ. The sequence was collected from a woman aged 45-65 years with active or convalescent COVID-19. Material for sequencing was peripheral blood. This sequence joins TRBV5-1 and TRBJ2-5, with TRBD2 matching over 10 bases. The CDR3: CASSLRELAGATPQETQYF. The CDR3 nucleotides read TGCGCCAGCAGCTTGAGGGAGCTAGCGGGAGCTACGCCCCAAGAGACCCAGTACTTC.